These 30 T cell receptor beta chains originate from one sample sequenced in a study of graft-versus-host responses after intestinal transplantation. The repertoire was sequenced with immunoSEQ multiplex PCR; TCRdb's copy has only in-frame clones and lacks some. The table has over 40,000 clones, 90% to 95% seen once. Material: PBMCs, obtained around 790 days after a first intestinal transplant, on the day of a second. The receptor set was obtained from a human patient who received an intestinal transplant, so some T cells may come from the graft donor.

This clone appeared once. The chain uses TRBV7-9 and TRBJ2-5; the D is unclear. Germline CDR1 is SEHNR and CDR2 is FQNEAQ (reference sequence). This CDR3 contains 12 residues. Between the trimmed V and J ends, which lost 2 bases and 3 bases, there was a span of 4 bases. The CDR3 DNA sequence: TGTGCCAGCAGCTTAAACGAAGAGACCCAGTACTTC. Protein: CASSLNEETQYF.

This chain links TRBV12-2 with TRBJ1-6; TRBD1, the D gene given by the table, was not confirmed from the DNA. TRBV12-2 is a recognized pseudogene. The CDR3 has 18 residues. CDR3: CASRLAIMQGENESPLHF. The CDR3 nucleotides are TGTGCAAGTCGCTTAGCGATAATGCAGGGGGAAAATGAGTCACCCCTCCACTTT.

The rearrangement uses TRBV6-5 and TRBJ1-4, with D maybe TRBD1 (6 bases). V dropped 3 bases and J dropped 2 bases, with 10 bases sitting between them. Germline values: CDR1 MNHEY, CDR2 SVGAGI. This CDR3 has 15 amino acids. CDR3 in DNA: TGTGCCAGCAGTTATTCAGGACAGACTAATGAAAAACTGTTTTTT. As protein: CASSYSGQTNEKLFF.

The chain is built from TRBV7-2 and TRBJ2-7, with D possibly matching TRBD2 (6 bases). The CDR3 is made up of 12 amino acids. CDR1 is SGHTA and CDR2 is FQGNSA in the germline V gene. Trimming pared 5 bases from V and 3 bases from J, leaving 8 bases between. The CDR3 nucleotides read TGTGCCAGCAGCCCGGGGGACTACGAGCAGTACTTC. Translating gives CASSPGDYEQYF.

This rearrangement joins TRBV28 to TRBJ1-5; D is unclear. The CDR3 length is 14 residues. The germline CDR1 and CDR2 sequences are MDHEN and SYDVKM. V dropped 0 bases and J dropped 6 bases, with 9 bases sitting between them. The CDR3 DNA sequence: TGTGCCAGCAGTTTATGGCGGGGTAGTCAGCCCCAGCATTTT. Its protein is CASSLWRGSQPQHF.

V gene TRBV14 combines with J gene TRBJ1-1, with D uncertain. The CDR3 is 14 amino acids. Germline CDR1 and CDR2: SGHDN and FVKESK. The V gene lost 1 base and the J gene lost 0 bases, with 6 bases spanning the gap. CDR3 sequence reads: CASSQVQLNTEAFF. DNA for the CDR3: TGTGCCAGCAGCCAAGTACAACTGAACACTGAAGCTTTCTTT.

This rearrangement joins TRBV6-6 to TRBJ2-7; 9 positions agree with TRBD1. The CDR3 spans 12 residues. Germline loops: CDR1 MNHNY, CDR2 SVGAGI (reference sequence). The V and J ends lost 6 bases and 13 bases, in that order; junction bases with no gene match: 10. This chain's CDR3 is CASSPSGTGIYF. The CDR3 DNA sequence: TGTGCCAGCAGCCCCTCCGGGACAGGGATCTACTTC.

The gene calls are TRBV4-2 and TRBJ2-1, with D maybe TRBD2 (6 bases). This CDR3 region has 15 residues. Looked up from germline, CDR1 is LGHNA and CDR2 is YNFKEQ. V was cut by 2 bases and J by 2 bases, with 10 bases left in between. CDR3 sequence: CASSQIGSTYNEQFF. CDR3 sequence (DNA): TGTGCCAGCAGCCAAATCGGGAGTACCTACAATGAGCAGTTCTTC.

This clone was picked up a small number of times. The chain uses TRBV21-1 and TRBJ2-7; the table's TRBD2 call for D was not verified on the DNA. TRBV21-1 is a listed pseudogene. CDR3 size: 14 residues. CDR3 amino acids: CASTKESKSYEQYF. Written as DNA, the CDR3 is TGTGCCAGCACCAAAGAATCTAAGTCCTACGAGCAGTACTTC.

The chain couples TRBV6-5 to TRBJ1-4; possibly TRBD1 for D (5 bases). With 6 bases removed from V and 8 bases from J, the gap between germline ends came to 13 bases. There are 13 residues in the CDR3. Germline CDR1 MNHEY, CDR2 SVGAGI. The CDR3 nucleotides read TGTGCCAGCAGCCTGACGTGGGGGGAAAAACTGTTTTTT. This gives the protein CASSLTWGEKLFF.

The rearrangement links TRBV6-1 to TRBJ1-5; 7 bases agree with TRBD1. Trimming at V came to 4 bases and at J to 6 bases, leaving 6 bases not matched to a gene. CDR1 is MNHNS and CDR2 is SASEGT in the germline V gene. The CDR3 is 14 residues long. This CDR3 is CASSATGLGQPQHF. The CDR3 bases are TGTGCCAGCAGTGCGACAGGGTTGGGTCAGCCCCAGCATTTT.

The J gene is TRBJ2-7, the V gene TRBV28, with unresolved D. The length of the CDR3 is 11 residues. V lost 5 bases, J lost 4 bases, and 6 bases lay in between. Germline V gene lookup returns CDR1 MDHEN and CDR2 SYDVKM. CDR3 protein: CASSKTYEQYF. The CDR3 nucleotides read TGTGCCAGCAGTAAAACATACGAGCAGTACTTC.

The V call is TRBV27, the J call TRBJ2-7; 8 bases agree with TRBD1. Germline lookup yields CDR1 MNHEY and CDR2 SMNVEV (reference sequence). The CDR3 totals 19 residues. After removal of 0 bases from V and 3 bases from J, the junction contained 16 bases not matched to a gene. The CDR3: CASSLSWPIGQGFSYEQYF. DNA for the CDR3: TGTGCCAGCAGTTTATCTTGGCCCATTGGACAGGGTTTCAGCTACGAGCAGTACTTC.

The V and J genes are TRBV4-1 and TRBJ1-1; TRBD1 matches 8 bases. This CDR3 is built from 15 residues. The trim removed 3 bases at V and 1 base at J, leaving 4 bases unmatched. CDR1 and CDR2 from the germline V gene are MGHRA and YSYEKL. The CDR3 DNA sequence: TGCGCCAGCAGCCAGGACAGGGCTGAGAACACTGAAGCTTTCTTT. Protein product: CASSQDRAENTEAFF.

V is TRBV28 and J is TRBJ1-5; D remains ambiguous. V lost 6 bases and J lost 3, with 15 bases in between. Germline CDR1 reads MDHEN; CDR2 reads SYDVKM. The CDR3 consists of 15 residues. This chain's CDR3 is CASSREGPFNQPQHF. DNA of the CDR3: TGTGCCAGCAGCCGCGAAGGGCCCTTCAATCAGCCCCAGCATTTT.

The chain uses TRBV6-6 and TRBJ1-5; 7 nucleotides match TRBD1. V shed 8 bases, J shed 4 bases, and the junction held 5 bases outside the gene matches. This CDR3 has 13 residues. The V gene's germline CDR1 is MNHNY and CDR2 SVGAGI (reference sequence). The CDR3 region has the DNA TGTGCCAGCCAAATGACAGGGAATCAGCCCCAGCATTTT. Its protein is CASQMTGNQPQHF.

V and J are TRBV10-2 and TRBJ2-3; 8 positions agree with TRBD2. V shed 5 bases and J 3 bases; nucleotides not matched to a gene: 7. There are 15 residues in the CDR3. The germline CDR1 and CDR2 sequences are WSHSY and SAAADI. The CDR3 here is CASSLLAGGTDTQYF. In DNA form, the CDR3 reads TGCGCCAGCAGTCTTCTAGCGGGTGGTACAGATACGCAGTATTTT.

The V gene is TRBV6-5, the J gene TRBJ1-1, with 9 bases matching TRBD1. V was clipped by 2 bases and J by 5 bases; unmatched bases: 6. CDR1 is MNHEY and CDR2 is SVGAGI in the germline V gene. CDR3 length: 15 amino acids. DNA of the CDR3: TGTGCCAGCAGTTACCGGGGACAGGGAGATACTGAAGCTTTCTTT. As protein: CASSYRGQGDTEAFF.

J is TRBJ2-3 and V is TRBV19, with a weak D call TRBD2 (5 bases). The germline gives CDR1 LNHDA, CDR2 SQIVND (reference sequence). V lost 10 bases, J lost 3 bases, and 20 bases lay in between. The CDR3 is 15 residues long. The chain's CDR3 is CAISRGLASTDTQYF. The DNA of the CDR3 is TGTGCCATCAGTAGAGGCCTAGCTTCAACAGATACGCAGTATTTT. Using reference TRBV19 and TRBJ2-3 for the parts outside the CDR3, the full variable domain is DGGITQSPKYLFRKEGQNVTLSCEQNLNHDAMYWYRQDPGQGLRLIYYSQIVNDFQKGDIAEGYSVSREKKESFPLTVTSAQKNPTAFYLCAISRGLASTDTQYFGPGTRLTVL.

The rearrangement joins TRBV7-3 to TRBJ2-7; TRBD1 might be the D (5 bases). Germline V gene lookup returns CDR1 SGHTA and CDR2 FQGTGA. The CDR3 consists of 13 residues. The V end was cut by 2 bases, the J end by 3 bases, with 8 bases between. The CDR3 loop is CASSLGAGYEQYF. The CDR3 DNA reads as TGTGCCAGCAGCTTAGGGGCAGGCTACGAGCAGTACTTC.

The V and J genes are TRBV19 and TRBJ1-5, with D unresolved. V lost 5 bases to trimming and J lost 3 bases, with 17 bases between them. The germline V gene encodes CDR1 LNHDA and CDR2 SQIVND (reference sequence). The CDR3 has 16 residues. CDR3 sequence (DNA): TGTGCCAGTAGTCCGATTCGCACAGCGACCAATCAGCCCCAGCATTTT. It codes for CASSPIRTATNQPQHF.

The chain employs TRBV7-6 and TRBJ1-2; 7 bases are a match to TRBD1. CDR3 length: 16 residues. V lost 1 base and J lost 5; bases outside the gene matches: 10. The germline CDR1 and CDR2 sequences are SGHVS and FNYEAQ. CDR3 protein: CASSLEDRSPGYGYTF. The CDR3 DNA follows: TGTGCCAGCAGCTTAGAGGACAGGTCCCCTGGTTATGGCTACACCTTC.

This clone has more than one count but fewer than ten. The chain recombines TRBV5-1 with TRBJ2-2; D tentatively reads TRBD1 or TRBD2 (6 bases each). Germline CDR1 reads SGHRS; CDR2 reads YFSETQ. Deletions cut 4 bases from V and 1 base from J, with 8 bases between. The CDR3 loop spans 14 amino acids. The CDR3 bases are TGCGCCAGCAGCGGAGGGGGGAACACCGGGGAGCTGTTTTTT. Translating gives CASSGGGNTGELFF.

The chain combines TRBV9 with TRBJ2-3, with 12 bases that match TRBD2. The V gene's germline CDR1 is SGDLS and CDR2 YYNGEE. Trimming took 0 bases from V and 0 from J; bases not matched to a gene: 8. The CDR3 sequence is 19 residues long. The CDR3, as DNA: TGTGCCAGCAGCGTAGGCCCTAGCGGGAGGGGGTCAAGCACAGATACGCAGTATTTT. Its translation is CASSVGPSGRGSSTDTQYF.

The gene calls are TRBV7-3 and TRBJ2-1; perhaps D is TRBD1 or TRBD2 (5 bases each). Per germline, CDR1 SGHTA and CDR2 FQGTGA. Trimming took off 1 base at V and 8 bases at J, with 6 bases between the two ends. The CDR3 contains 12 residues. CDR3 nucleotide sequence: TGTGCCAGCAGCTTAAGAGGGGATGAGCAGTTCTTC. As protein: CASSLRGDEQFF.

This chain connects TRBV7-8 to TRBJ2-7; D is ambiguous. CDR1 and CDR2 (germline): SGHVS, FQNEAQ. CDR3 length equals 14 residues. The V and J ends lost 5 bases and 1 base respectively, with 12 bases between them. The CDR3 loop is CASSPFGDSYEQYF. CDR3 DNA: TGTGCCAGCAGCCCGTTTGGAGATTCCTACGAGCAGTACTTC.

The CDR3 DNA reads TGTGCCTGGACTACAGGACTTGGAGCTTTCTTT. Translated, it gives CAWTTGLGAFF. J is TRBJ1-1 and V is TRBV30, with D maybe TRBD1 (5 bases). V shed 4 bases and J shed 10 bases, with 13 bases lying between them. This CDR3 contains 11 residues. Germline lookup yields CDR1 GTSNPN and CDR2 SVGIG (reference sequence). The whole variable domain, filled in from reference TRBV30 and TRBJ1-1, reads SQTIHQWPATLVQPVGSPLSLECTVEGTSNPNLYWYRQAAGRGLQLLFYSVGIGQISSEVPQNLSASRPQDRQFILSSKKLLLSDSGFYLCAWTTGLGAFFGQGTRLTVV.

The V call is TRBV28, the J call TRBJ1-1, with D maybe TRBD1 (5 bases). The CDR3 totals 13 residues. Per germline, CDR1 MDHEN and CDR2 SYDVKM. Trimming pared 8 bases from V and 12 bases from J, leaving 22 bases between. CDR3 coding DNA: TGTGCCAGCTCTAGGCCTAGAGGGGCCGTGACTTTCTTT. This encodes CASSRPRGAVTFF.

This rearrangement joins TRBV6-5 to TRBJ2-7; TRBD1 matches at 9 bases. This CDR3 has 14 amino acids. The J segment lost 9 bases and the V segment lost 6 bases, leaving 12 bases of the junction unmatched. CDR1 is MNHEY and CDR2 is SVGAGI in the germline V gene. As DNA, the CDR3 is TGTGCCAGCAGACGACAGGGGGACCTATATGTGCAGTACTTC. Its translation: CASRRQGDLYVQYF.

The chain couples TRBV19 to TRBJ1-1, with D hard to call. Germline V gene lookup returns CDR1 LNHDA and CDR2 SQIVND (reference sequence). There are 13 residues in the CDR3. The V end lost 5 bases, the J end lost 1 base, and 8 bases lay between the germline ends. DNA for the CDR3: TGTGCCAGTAGTCTAAGCACGAACACTGAAGCTTTCTTT. This codes for CASSLSTNTEAFF.